Listed below are T cell receptor beta chains from one sample, sequenced in a study of shared clonotypes between healthy human individuals. Profiled with immunoSEQ multiplex PCR; TCRdb holds only in-frame clones, not every one. The data contain 1,100,000 or so clones, approximately 80% of them singletons. Material: memory CD4+ T cells from PBMCs. The receptors shown here come from a man aged 18 to 29 in good health. Some clones in this sample may be carry-over from other donors' samples. Each CDR3 is given with its conserved first and last residue. A D gene is named only where the DNA matches it firmly. Where a row states a size, it is once, few, many or the class of an expanded clone; other rows omit it.

CDR3 DNA | CDR3 protein | clone size | V gene | D gene | J gene
TGTGCCAGCAGCTTGGGGGGACTTTACAATGAGCAGTTCTTC | CASSLGGLYNEQFF | few | TRBV13 | - | TRBJ2-1
TGTGCCAGCTACGCCCACGGACCAGGAACCTCCAAAAACATTCAGTACTTC | CASYAHGPGTSKNIQYF | - | TRBV28 | - | TRBJ2-4
TGTGCCAGCAGCTTACGTACCAGTCGGACGGAAAAGGACTATGGCTACACCTTC | CASSLRTSRTEKDYGYTF | - | TRBV28 | - | TRBJ1-2
TGTGCCAGCAGGAGTTCGAGGGGAATCACTGAAGCTTTCTTT | CASRSSRGITEAFF | - | TRBV2 | - | TRBJ1-1
TGCGCCAGCAGGCAGGGTGAGGATGAAAAACTGTTTTTT | CASRQGEDEKLFF | few | TRBV5-1 | - | TRBJ1-4
TGTGCCAGCAGCTCCCAGGGAGCGGTAAGCAATCAGCCCCAGCATTTT | CASSSQGAVSNQPQHF | once | TRBV7-2 | - | TRBJ1-5
TGCAGCGCCAAGGTCGGGGTCGTCCACGAGCAGTACTTC | CSAKVGVVHEQYF | - | TRBV29-1 | - | TRBJ2-7
TGTGCCAGCAGCTTAACGGAGGGGGCCTGGAATGAGCAGTTCTTC | CASSLTEGAWNEQFF | - | TRBV7-3 | - | TRBJ2-1
TGCACCAGCAGCTGTCCCTGGGACTGCGGCTATGGCTACACCTTC | CTSSCPWDCGYGYTF | - | TRBV1 | - | TRBJ1-2
TGTGCCAGCAGTCGAAGGGAGCCCCAGCATTTT | CASSRREPQHF | few | TRBV28 | - | TRBJ1-5
TGCGCCAGCAGTGAGCGGCAAAAAAAAGGGGAGCTGTTTTTT | CASSERQKKGELFF | - | TRBV10-1 | - | TRBJ2-2
TGTGCCAGCAGCGCGTACCGGGGACTACAAGAGACCCAGTACTTC | CASSAYRGLQETQYF | few | TRBV11-2 | TRBD2 | TRBJ2-5
TGCGCCAGCAGCTCCCAGGGTAGGGGCGGCACTGAAGCTTTCTTT | CASSSQGRGGTEAFF | - | TRBV5-1 | - | TRBJ1-1
TGCGCCAGCAGTTTAGCGGGAGGCGGGGGAGAGACCCAGTACTTC | CASSLAGGGGETQYF | - | TRBV5-1 | TRBD2 | TRBJ2-5
TGTGCCACCGGAGATAGCGGGAGAAGTCCAGATACGCAGTATTTT | CATGDSGRSPDTQYF | - | TRBV10-3 | TRBD2 | TRBJ2-3
TGTGCCAGTAGAGGGGGCTTTGGGCAGTTCTTC | CASRGGFGQFF | - | TRBV19 | TRBD1 | TRBJ2-1
TGTGCCAGCAGCAGACAGGGAAAGACCCAGTACTTC | CASSRQGKTQYF | few | TRBV5-4 | TRBD1 | TRBJ2-5
TGCGCCAGCAGCCAAGATCCCGTTCCACTAGCGGGAGATTCCTACGAGCAGTACTTC | CASSQDPVPLAGDSYEQYF | - | TRBV4-3 | TRBD2 | TRBJ2-7
TGTGCCAGCAGCGTAGAGGTAGCGGGAGTCTCCTACAATGAGCAGTTCTTC | CASSVEVAGVSYNEQFF | - | TRBV9 | TRBD2 | TRBJ2-1
TGCGCCAGCAGCTGGGGACTAGCGTCCCTCACCGGGGAGCTGTTTTTT | CASSWGLASLTGELFF | - | TRBV5-1 | TRBD2 | TRBJ2-2
TGTGCCAGCAGCCCCGGGACAGTACAAGAGACCCAGTACTTC | CASSPGTVQETQYF | - | TRBV7-6 | TRBD1 | TRBJ2-5
TGTGCCAGCAGGACAGGACAGTACAATGAGCAGTTCTTC | CASRTGQYNEQFF | - | TRBV6-1 | - | TRBJ2-1
TGTGCCAGCAGCTTGGCGGCTGTCGACAATGAGCAGTTCTTC | CASSLAAVDNEQFF | - | TRBV5-4 | - | TRBJ2-1
TGTGCCATCAGTGATCGGCTAGCGGGAGGTGATGAATACACAGATACGCAGTATTTT | CAISDRLAGGDEYTDTQYF | - | TRBV10-3 | TRBD2 | TRBJ2-3
TGTGCCACCAGCAGACTTTACGGGACAGGGGGCGGTGGGGCCAACGTCCTGACTTTC | CATSRLYGTGGGGANVLTF | - | TRBV15 | TRBD1 | TRBJ2-6
TGCGCCAGCAGCTTCGGGCTTACGGACGGATACTTCTTC | CASSFGLTDGYFF | - | TRBV5-1 | - | TRBJ2-7
TGTGCCGGCTGGGATCGGGGACTAGCGGGGGAGACCCAGTACTTC | CAGWDRGLAGETQYF | - | TRBV6-1 | TRBD2 | TRBJ2-5
TGCGCCAGCAGCCAATCGATTGCGGGAGGAGGGTTATCCTACGAGCAGTACTTC | CASSQSIAGGGLSYEQYF | - | TRBV4-1 | TRBD2 | TRBJ2-7
TGTGCCAGCTCACCGAGGCAGGGCCCGGGGGAGCAGTACTTC | CASSPRQGPGEQYF | once | TRBV18 | - | TRBJ2-7
TGTGCCAGCAGTTCCCTTAGCGGGAGGGCCGGAGAGCAGTTCTTC | CASSSLSGRAGEQFF | - | TRBV6-5 | TRBD2 | TRBJ2-1
TGTGCCAGCAGTAGGGACCAAAGGGGAAAACTGTTTTTT | CASSRDQRGKLFF | - | TRBV2 | - | TRBJ1-4
TGTGCCAGCAGCTCACAGGGGGCGGTGAGTGAAAAACTGTTTTTT | CASSSQGAVSEKLFF | - | TRBV7-8 | TRBD1 | TRBJ1-4
TGTGCCAGCAGCTGGGGGGTGGGAGAGACCCAGTACTTC | CASSWGVGETQYF | - | TRBV7-2 | - | TRBJ2-5
TGTGCCAGCCAGCAGGGGGCTCGCACTGAAGCTTTCTTT | CASQQGARTEAFF | - | TRBV18 | TRBD1 | TRBJ1-1
TGTGCCAGCAGCCGGGACAGGGGGCACAATGAGCAGTTCTTC | CASSRDRGHNEQFF | - | TRBV7-2 | TRBD1 | TRBJ2-1
TGTGCCAGCAGCTTAACCGGGACTTACAATGAGCAGTTCTTC | CASSLTGTYNEQFF | - | TRBV7-3 | - | TRBJ2-1
TGCGCCAGCAGCGATAACGGACAGGGGGCTCAATATGGCTACACCTTC | CASSDNGQGAQYGYTF | - | TRBV5-1 | TRBD1 | TRBJ1-2
TGTGCCAGCAGCTTTTCCACACCCGGGTCGCAGTTCTTC | CASSFSTPGSQFF | - | TRBV7-3 | - | TRBJ2-1
TGTGCCAGCAGCACAAGGACACCCAGCACAGATACGCAGTATTTT | CASSTRTPSTDTQYF | - | TRBV7-2 | - | TRBJ2-3
TGTGCCAGCAGCTTAGGGGCATTGTCTGGGGCCAACGTCCTGACTTTC | CASSLGALSGANVLTF | - | TRBV11-1 | - | TRBJ2-6
TGTGCCAGCAGCTTAGCTGGCGGGAGGGCCTACGAGCAGTACTTC | CASSLAGGRAYEQYF | - | TRBV7-2 | TRBD2 | TRBJ2-7
TGTGCCAGCAGGGCATACAGGGTAGGGACTGAAGCTTTCTTT | CASRAYRVGTEAFF | - | TRBV6-5 | - | TRBJ1-1
TGTGCCCGTGCTGGGGGCAGCACAGATACGCAGTATTTT | CARAGGSTDTQYF | - | TRBV30 | - | TRBJ2-3
TGTGCCAGCAGCCCGGGACAGGTCGCTCAGCCCCAGCATTTT | CASSPGQVAQPQHF | - | TRBV11-2 | TRBD1 | TRBJ1-5
TGTGCCAGCAGCGGGACAGGGAGGGTTGAAGCTTTCTTT | CASSGTGRVEAFF | few | TRBV5-4 | TRBD1 | TRBJ1-1
TGTGCCAGCAGTCCCCCGGGGCGGGGTGAAGCTTTCTTT | CASSPPGRGEAFF | - | TRBV27 | - | TRBJ1-1
TGTGCCAGCAGCCCCCGAAGCTCTGGAAACACCATATATTTT | CASSPRSSGNTIYF | - | TRBV7-2 | - | TRBJ1-3
TGTGCCAGCTCACCACTAGCGAGCACAGATACGCAGTATTTT | CASSPLASTDTQYF | once | TRBV18 | - | TRBJ2-3